The 32 T cell receptor beta chains below were found in one sample sequenced in a study of OX40 agonist ivuxolimab in advanced cancers. TCRdb keeps only in-frame clones here, not all; method: immunoSEQ multiplex PCR. The sample carries 90,000 to 95,000 clones, around 84% recorded once. Specimen: CD4+ or CD8+ T cells sorted from blood, collected in a trial of the OX40 agonist ivuxolimab. The receptors stem from an adult with an advanced solid tumor such as melanoma, head and neck, liver or kidney cancer.

The rearrangement uses TRBV2 and TRBJ2-3, with a possible D match to TRBD1 (5 bases). Germline V lookup: CDR1 SNHLY, CDR2 FYNNEI. V was shortened by 1 base and J by 2 bases, with 7 bases between the two germline ends. The CDR3 covers 14 residues. The CDR3: CASSEGQPTDTQYF. DNA of the CDR3: TGTGCCAGCAGTGAAGGACAGCCCACAGATACGCAGTATTTT. Together with reference TRBV2 and TRBJ2-3, the CDR3 gives the full variable domain: EPEVTQTPSHQVTQMGQEVILRCVPISNHLYFYWYRQILGQKVEFLVSFYNNEISEKSEIFDDQFSVERPDGSNFTLKIRSTKLEDSAMYFCASSEGQPTDTQYFGPGTRLTVL.

The gene calls are TRBV5-5 and TRBJ2-3; unclear D gene. Germline CDR1 is SGHKS and CDR2 is YYEKEE (reference sequence). The CDR3 loop spans 12 amino acids. V lost 0 bases, J lost 10 bases, and 9 bases lay in between. This chain's CDR3 is CASSLDLYAQYF. The CDR3 coding sequence is TGTGCCAGCAGCTTGGACCTCTATGCGCAGTATTTT.

The V call is TRBV28, the J call TRBJ1-4; D is unresolved. The germline V gene encodes CDR1 MDHEN and CDR2 SYDVKM. Trimming left V 3 bases short and J 3 bases short, with 8 bases between. This CDR3 spans 14 amino acids. This chain's CDR3 is CASSLVSANEKLFF. In nucleotides, the CDR3 is TGTGCCAGCAGTTTGGTATCAGCTAATGAAAAACTGTTTTTT.

The chain employs TRBV18 and TRBJ2-3; TRBD1 is a possible D gene (6 bases). The CDR3 is 15 residues long. In germline, CDR1 is KGHSH, CDR2 LQKENI. Between the trimmed V and J ends, which lost 0 bases and 7 bases, there was a span of 14 bases. The CDR3: CASSPPQGAVNTQYF. The CDR3 nucleotides are TGTGCCAGCTCACCACCACAGGGAGCGGTGAATACGCAGTATTTT.

The rearrangement links TRBV28 to TRBJ2-2; D ambiguous. Germline V gene data show CDR1 as MDHEN and CDR2 as SYDVKM. The ends were cut back, 6 bases at V and 7 bases at J, with 12 bases in the middle. The CDR3 loop spans 13 amino acids. CDR3 amino acids: CASRSGFIGELFF. CDR3 bases: TGTGCCAGCAGGAGTGGATTCATCGGGGAGCTGTTTTTT.

V gene TRBV7-6 combines with J gene TRBJ2-3, with 7 bases identical to TRBD2. CDR1 is SGHVS, CDR2 FNYEAQ, per germline. The CDR3 contains 17 residues. Trimming at V came to 7 bases and at J to 2 bases, leaving 15 bases not matched to a gene. As DNA, the CDR3 is TGTGCCAGCACCCTGAGAACACCGGGACTACACACAGATACGCAGTATTTT. Protein: CASTLRTPGLHTDTQYF.

Turning to this clone: Other DNA sequences in this specimen translate into the identical CDR3. The chain has TRBV7-2 and TRBJ1-5; D remains ambiguous. V lost 1 base to trimming and J lost 5 bases, with 9 bases between them. CDR1 and CDR2 from the germline V gene are SGHTA and FQGNSA. The CDR3 spans 14 residues. The CDR3 region is CASSLGGEHQPQHF. Written as DNA, the CDR3 is TGTGCCAGCAGCTTAGGGGGTGAACATCAGCCCCAGCATTTT.

The rearrangement joins TRBV5-4 to TRBJ1-3; D is uncertain. The CDR3 has 15 residues. The germline V and J ends were trimmed by 7 bases and 0 bases, with 14 bases remaining between them. CDR1 and CDR2 (germline): SGHNT, YYREEE (reference sequence). CDR3: CASSDPRNSGNTIYF. Written as DNA, the CDR3 is TGTGCCAGCTCCGACCCCAGGAACTCTGGAAACACCATATATTTT.

The chain recombines TRBV4-2 with TRBJ2-2, with D perhaps assigned TRBD1 or TRBD2 (6 bases each). CDR1 LGHNA and CDR2 YNFKEQ come from the germline V gene. This CDR3 has 15 amino acids. Trimming removed 1 base from V and 4 bases from J, with 10 bases in between. CDR3 sequence: CASSQAGAGTGELFF. CDR3 sequence (DNA): TGTGCCAGCAGCCAAGCGGGGGCAGGCACCGGGGAGCTGTTTTTT.

The chain has TRBV18 and TRBJ2-5; 8 bases match TRBD1. V lost 2 bases and J lost 2; bases outside the gene matches: 10. Germline CDR1 and CDR2: KGHSH and LQKENI. The CDR3 is 17 residues long. CDR3 residues: CASSPFPGQGQQETQYF. CDR3 DNA sequence: TGTGCCAGCTCACCATTCCCAGGACAGGGTCAGCAAGAGACCCAGTACTTC.

The chain uses TRBV19 and TRBJ1-6; D not certain. Germline CDR1 is LNHDA and CDR2 is SQIVND (reference sequence). This CDR3 has 15 amino acids. Trimming took 3 bases from V and 5 from J, leaving 11 bases between them. The CDR3 coding sequence is TGTGCCAGTAGTATTGGAATTAGCGATAATTCACCCCTCCACTTT. It specifies CASSIGISDNSPLHF.

This clone appeared a single time. The chain uses TRBV4-2 and TRBJ1-1; D is perhaps TRBD1 (5 bases). This CDR3 spans 18 amino acids. In germline, CDR1 is LGHNA, CDR2 YNFKEQ. The V gene lost 4 bases and the J gene lost 2 bases, with 23 bases spanning the gap. CDR3 residues: CASSPNPLGLAVNTEAFF. The CDR3 bases are TGTGCCAGCAGCCCAAATCCCCTGGGACTTGCCGTTAACACTGAAGCTTTCTTT.

This chain uses TRBV27 with TRBJ2-4; D unresolved. Trimming took off 2 bases at V and 8 bases at J, with 10 bases between the two ends. This CDR3 spans 13 amino acids. In germline, CDR1 is MNHEY, CDR2 SMNVEV (reference sequence). CDR3: CASSLEPGHIQYF. CDR3 nucleotide sequence: TGTGCCAGCAGTTTAGAACCAGGCCACATTCAGTACTTC.

The rearrangement joins TRBV18 to TRBJ1-1; D gene ambiguous. Per germline, CDR1 KGHSH and CDR2 LQKENI. Deletions cut 3 bases from V and 1 base from J, with 6 bases between. The CDR3 has 13 amino acids. The CDR3 loop is CASSPLSNTEAFF. The CDR3 DNA follows: TGTGCCAGCTCACCCCTGTCGAACACTGAAGCTTTCTTT.

The CDR3 region is CSPADANQETQYF. CDR3 bases: TGTTCCCCGGCGGACGCTAATCAAGAGACCCAGTACTTC. This chain joins TRBV9 and TRBJ2-5; D is ambiguous. In germline, CDR1 is SGDLS, CDR2 YYNGEE. The CDR3 covers 13 residues. The full variable domain, its missing parts supplied by reference TRBV9 and TRBJ2-5, is DSGVTQTPKHLITATGQRVTLRCSPRSGDLSVYWYQQSLDQGLQFLIQYYNGEERAKGNILERFSAQQFPDLHSELNLSSLELGDSALYFCSPADANQETQYFGPGTRLLVL.

The chain couples TRBV10-3 to TRBJ1-2, with TRBD1 identical over 7 bases. The germline V gene has CDR1 ENHRY and CDR2 SYGVKD. Trimming at V came to 7 bases and at J to 0 bases, leaving 2 bases not matched to a gene. This CDR3 comprises 13 residues. DNA for the CDR3: TGTGCCATCACGGGGACAGCTAACTATGGCTACACCTTC. Its translation is CAITGTANYGYTF.

Only a few counts were recorded for this clone. The chain joins TRBV7-2 to TRBJ1-2; 8 nucleotides agree with TRBD1. Germline CDR1 reads SGHTA; CDR2 reads FQGNSA. This CDR3 region has 13 residues. The trim removed 5 bases at V and 6 bases at J, leaving 5 bases unmatched. The CDR3 sequence is CASSTYRGNGYTF. As DNA, the CDR3 is TGTGCCAGCAGCACCTACAGGGGGAATGGCTACACCTTC.

The V call is TRBV9, the J call TRBJ2-5, with 7 nucleotides matching TRBD2. Trimming took 3 bases from V and 4 from J; bases not matched to a gene: 6. CDR1 is SGDLS, CDR2 YYNGEE, per germline. The CDR3 sequence is 14 residues long. CDR3 sequence: CASSEIPGGETQYF. The CDR3 nucleotides are TGTGCCAGCAGCGAGATCCCGGGAGGAGAGACCCAGTACTTC.

The chain is built from TRBV19 and TRBJ2-1; 7 bases match TRBD2. The CDR3 runs to 12 residues. V trimming: 5 bases; J trimming: 16 bases; junction bases outside the gene matches: 11. CDR1 and CDR2 (germline): LNHDA, SQIVND (reference sequence). The CDR3 loop reads CASSVPGGHPFF. DNA for the CDR3: TGTGCCAGTAGTGTACCGGGGGGTCATCCTTTCTTC.

The CDR3 is CASSQARDRYTGELFF. The DNA for the CDR3 is TGCGCCAGCAGCCAAGCCCGGGACAGATACACCGGGGAGCTGTTTTTT. The rearrangement joins TRBV4-3 to TRBJ2-2; 7 bases are shared with TRBD1. CDR1 and CDR2 (germline): LGHNA, YSLEER. V was pared by 1 base and J by 3 bases, with 5 bases of the junction left unmatched. The CDR3 runs to 16 residues.

V usage is TRBV6-1 and J usage is TRBJ1-4; 9 bases agree with TRBD1. The ends lost 5 bases at V and 13 bases at J; junction bases unmatched: 8. There are 13 residues in the CDR3. The germline gives CDR1 MNHNS, CDR2 SASEGT. The CDR3 nucleotides read TGTGCCAGCAGTCAACCGGGACAGGGCCGACTGTTTTTT. It is translated as CASSQPGQGRLFF.

This chain links TRBV4-3 with TRBJ2-3, with a possible D match to TRBD2 (6 bases). Germline CDR1 LGHNA, CDR2 YSLEER. There are 20 residues in the CDR3. V lost 0 bases to trimming and J lost 5 bases, with 27 bases between them. CDR3 residues: CASSQDIFRYGGVGGDTQYF. The CDR3 DNA reads TGCGCCAGCAGCCAAGATATCTTTCGGTATGGCGGGGTCGGGGGAGATACGCAGTATTTT.

The rearrangement uses TRBV2 and TRBJ1-2; a possible D gene is TRBD1 (5 bases). This CDR3 spans 14 amino acids. Trimming took off 4 bases at V and 2 bases at J, with 11 bases between the two ends. Germline V CDR1 and CDR2: SNHLY, FYNNEI. This chain's CDR3 is CASSGGRGNYGYTF. CDR3 nucleotide sequence: TGTGCCAGCAGTGGGGGGAGAGGAAACTATGGCTACACCTTC.

This clone was found a few times. The gene calls are TRBV19 and TRBJ1-5; the D gene is possibly TRBD1 (5 bases). V was shortened by 7 bases and J by 6 bases, with 16 bases between the two germline ends. Germline loops: CDR1 LNHDA, CDR2 SQIVND (reference sequence). The CDR3 has 14 residues. This CDR3 is CASTAGTTSQPQHF. As DNA, the CDR3 is TGTGCCAGTACTGCAGGGACTACTAGTCAGCCCCAGCATTTT.

The chain combines TRBV6-1 with TRBJ1-2, with 11 bases fitting TRBD1. Germline values: CDR1 MNHNS, CDR2 SASEGT. Trimming removed 6 bases from V and 1 base from J; junction bases left unmatched: 4. The CDR3 is made up of 15 amino acids. CDR3 nucleotide sequence: TGTGCCAGCAGGGACAGGGGGCGGGGTAACTATGGCTACACCTTC. Amino acid sequence: CASRDRGRGNYGYTF.

This clone came up once. The J gene is TRBJ2-7, the V gene TRBV21-1. TRBV21-1 is classified as a pseudogene. This CDR3 is built from 14 residues. CDR3 in amino acids: CASSKEAGYYEQYV. CDR3 in DNA: TGTGCCAGCAGCAAAGAGGCAGGCTACTACGAGCAGTACGTC.

This clone is a singleton in its sample. The V gene is TRBV7-6, the J gene TRBJ1-2; a possible D gene is TRBD1 (5 bases). The ends were cut back, 5 bases at V and 0 bases at J, with 19 bases in the middle. The CDR3 is made up of 17 amino acids. Germline CDR1 SGHVS, CDR2 FNYEAQ. CDR3 bases: TGTGCCAGCAGCCCAAGAGCAGGGAAGGGAGCTAACTATGGCTACACCTTC. Translated: CASSPRAGKGANYGYTF.

The V gene is TRBV10-2, the J gene TRBJ1-1; no reliable D call. CDR1 and CDR2 from the germline V gene are WSHSY and SAAADI. V gave up 9 bases and J gave up 1 base, with 6 bases separating them. CDR3 length equals 11 residues. CDR3 protein: CASKGNTEAFF. In nucleotides, the CDR3 is TGCGCCAGTAAGGGGAACACTGAAGCTTTCTTT.

This CDR3 is CASSSSGGAVDTQYF. As DNA, the CDR3 is TGTGCCAGCAGCAGTAGCGGGGGGGCCGTAGATACGCAGTATTTT. V gene TRBV5-6 combines with J gene TRBJ2-3; 11 bases agree with TRBD2. The CDR3 covers 15 residues. Germline lookup yields CDR1 SGHDT and CDR2 YYEEEE. J gave up 5 bases and V 4 bases, and 6 bases lay outside the gene matches.

This chain links TRBV7-2 with TRBJ2-5; 13 nucleotides align to TRBD2. Unmatched junction bases numbered 9, after V lost 4 bases and J lost 4 bases. CDR1 and CDR2 from the germline V gene are SGHTA and FQGNSA. This CDR3 comprises 17 residues. In nucleotides, the CDR3 is TGTGCCAGCAGCTCCTCTCTACTAGCGGGGGGGGCAGAGACCCAGTACTTC. This translates into CASSSSLLAGGAETQYF.

The rearrangement joins TRBV2 to TRBJ2-3, with D perhaps matching TRBD2 (6 bases). This CDR3 spans 14 amino acids. The germline V and J ends were trimmed by 8 bases and 4 bases, with 16 bases remaining between them. CDR1 is SNHLY, CDR2 FYNNEI, per germline. In nucleotides, the CDR3 is TGTGCCAGCTGCAAGGGACTGCAGTCAGATACGCAGTATTTT. It is translated as CASCKGLQSDTQYF.

The genes are TRBV7-3 and TRBJ2-1; D is possibly TRBD2 (5 bases). V lost 4 bases to trimming and J lost 0 bases, with 19 bases between them. The CDR3 runs to 18 residues. Germline loops: CDR1 SGHTA, CDR2 FQGTGA. The CDR3 coding sequence is TGTGCCAGCAGCTCCCGGATGAGGGCGGATGGCTCCTACAATGAGCAGTTCTTC. Translation: CASSSRMRADGSYNEQFF.